This entry lists 6 T cell receptor beta chains sequenced from one sample in a study of T-cell memory formation after mild COVID-19. A single record per CDR3 protein comes from TCRdb applying MiXCR to the 5' RACE reads. The sample records about 470,000 distinct CDR3 sequences, around a quarter being singletons. Sequenced input: PBMCs or a T cell subset sorted from them (not recorded which). The receptors here all came from an adult woman who had mild COVID-19 (a few samples of this study predate the infection). Cell type and time point are not known.

This clonotype was seen only a few times. The CDR3 DNA is TGCGCCAGCAGCGAACTGGACACCGCCGGGGAGCTGTTTTTT. Amino acids: CASSELDTAGELFF. The chain links TRBV5-1 to TRBJ2-2; D possibly corresponds to TRBD1 (5 bases). V dropped 4 bases and J dropped 6 bases, with 13 bases sitting between them. From germline, CDR1 is SGHRS and CDR2 YFSETQ. The CDR3 spans 14 residues.

This clonotype was seen a handful of times. The chain links TRBV29-1 to TRBJ2-1, with 9 positions matching TRBD1. Germline loops: CDR1 SQVTM, CDR2 ANQGSEA. The V and J ends lost 1 base and 7 bases, in that order; junction bases with no gene match: 8. The CDR3 is 15 residues long. In DNA form, the CDR3 reads TGCAGCGTTGAAGCCACCGGACAGGGGAGGAATGAGCAGTTCTTC. It encodes CSVEATGQGRNEQFF.

This clonotype was detected a few times. The gene calls are TRBV7-2 and TRBJ2-5; a possible D gene is TRBD2 (5 bases). This CDR3 comprises 16 residues. The ends were cut back, 5 bases at V and 5 bases at J, with 21 bases in the middle. Germline CDR1 is SGHTA and CDR2 is FQGNSA. The CDR3 DNA reads as TGTGCCAGCAGCCCCCACGGGCGGGCTATTCCTGAGACCCAGTACTTC. Translating it yields CASSPHGRAIPETQYF.

In this sample, this clonotype turned up a few times. The rearrangement uses TRBV6-1 and TRBJ1-6, with no clear D. Germline V gene sequence: CDR1 MNHNS, CDR2 SASEGT. V was clipped by 2 bases and J by 5 bases, with 7 bases between them. The CDR3 totals 14 residues. The CDR3 loop reads CASSETTDNSPLHF. CDR3 DNA sequence: TGTGCCAGCAGTGAAACGACGGATAATTCACCCCTCCACTTT.

In this sample, this clonotype turned up a few times. The chain employs TRBV7-2 and TRBJ2-1; D call uncertain. This CDR3 spans 13 amino acids. The germline V and J ends were trimmed by 10 bases and 7 bases, with 17 bases remaining between them. The V gene's germline CDR1 is SGHTA and CDR2 FQGNSA. In DNA form, the CDR3 reads TGTGCCACCACGCCCTACGTTGTGAATGAGCAGTTCTTC. Translating it yields CATTPYVVNEQFF.

The chain recombines TRBV5-1 with TRBJ2-5; 8 positions agree with TRBD1. Germline CDR1 reads SGHRS; CDR2 reads YFSETQ. The CDR3 loop spans 15 amino acids. V lost 1 base, J lost 1 base, and 3 bases stayed unmatched. The CDR3: CASSLQGALQETQYF. CDR3 DNA: TGCGCCAGCAGCTTGCAGGGGGCGCTCCAAGAGACCCAGTACTTC.